The present T cell receptor (beta chain) was sequenced within a study of monozygotic twins with inflammatory bowel disease. Study-level findings and limits: Twin concordance left repertoire similarity unchanged, with limited power a possible explanation for this lack of difference.

CDR1 and CDR2 (germline): SGHTA, FQGNSA. The CDR3 extends over 12 amino acids. Donors gave 2.5 ml of blood apiece. Amplification of TCRalpha and TCRbeta cDNA involved two nested PCRs that ran for around 16 and 10 cycles. Each CDR3 protein gets one entry in TCRdb, which reprocessed the 5' RACE reads and gives no DNA. Here the sample table reports some 400,000 distinct CDR3 sequences. Comments on this clonotype: The antigen remains undetermined.

Material: blood. The chain employs TRBV7-2 and TRBJ1-5. The source of this sequence is a human donor with ulcerative colitis or Crohn's disease, or a healthy co-twin of an affected twin (not recorded which). The CDR3 reads CASSSMGQPQHF.